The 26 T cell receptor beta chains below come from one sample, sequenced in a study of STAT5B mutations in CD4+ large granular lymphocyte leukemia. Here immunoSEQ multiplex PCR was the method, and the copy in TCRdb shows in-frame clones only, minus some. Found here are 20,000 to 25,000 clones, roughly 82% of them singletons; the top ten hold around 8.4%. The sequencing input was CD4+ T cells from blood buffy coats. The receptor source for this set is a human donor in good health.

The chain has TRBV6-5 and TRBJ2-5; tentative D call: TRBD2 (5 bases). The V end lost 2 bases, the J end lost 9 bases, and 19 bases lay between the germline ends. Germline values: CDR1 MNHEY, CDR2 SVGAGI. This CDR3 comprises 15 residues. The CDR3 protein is CASSYLTTGVESQYF. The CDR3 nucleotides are TGTGCCAGCAGTTACCTGACAACCGGGGTGGAGTCCCAGTACTTC.

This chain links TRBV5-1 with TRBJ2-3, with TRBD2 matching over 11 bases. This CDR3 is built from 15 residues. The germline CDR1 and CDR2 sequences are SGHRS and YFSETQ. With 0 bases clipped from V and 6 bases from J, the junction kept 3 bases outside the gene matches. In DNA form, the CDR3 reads TGCGCCAGCAGCTTGGAACTAGCGGGAGCGGATACGCAGTATTTT. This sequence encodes CASSLELAGADTQYF.

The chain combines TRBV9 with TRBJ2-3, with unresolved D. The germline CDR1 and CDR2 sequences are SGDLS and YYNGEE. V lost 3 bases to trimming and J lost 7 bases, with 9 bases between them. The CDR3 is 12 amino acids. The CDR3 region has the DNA TGTGCCAGCAGCGGAGCAGGAAATACGCAGTATTTT. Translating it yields CASSGAGNTQYF.

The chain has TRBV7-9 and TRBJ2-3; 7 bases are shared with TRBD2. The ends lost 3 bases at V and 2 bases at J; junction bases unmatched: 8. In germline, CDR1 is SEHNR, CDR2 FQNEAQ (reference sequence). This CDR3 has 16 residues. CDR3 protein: CASSLGLAENTDTQYF. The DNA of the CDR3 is TGTGCCAGCAGCTTGGGCCTAGCGGAGAACACAGATACGCAGTATTTT.

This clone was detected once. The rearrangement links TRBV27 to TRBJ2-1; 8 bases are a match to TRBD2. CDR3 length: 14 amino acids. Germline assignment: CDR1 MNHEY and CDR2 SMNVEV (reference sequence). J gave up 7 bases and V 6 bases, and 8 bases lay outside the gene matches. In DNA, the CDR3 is TGTGCCAGCAGCCCAGCGGGAGATCTGAATGAGCAGTTCTTC. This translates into CASSPAGDLNEQFF.

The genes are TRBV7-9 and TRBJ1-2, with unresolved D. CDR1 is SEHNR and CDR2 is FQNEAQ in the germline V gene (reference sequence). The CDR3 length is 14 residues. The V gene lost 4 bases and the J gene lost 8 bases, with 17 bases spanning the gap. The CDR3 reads CASSSQNTAGGYTF. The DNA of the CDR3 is TGTGCCAGCAGCTCCCAGAACACAGCGGGGGGCTACACCTTC.

CDR3 region: CSSSSGYNEQFF. CDR3 DNA: TGCAGCTCCTCCAGCGGTTACAATGAGCAGTTCTTC. This chain joins TRBV29-1 and TRBJ2-1; a possible D gene is TRBD2 (5 bases). The CDR3 is 12 residues long. V lost 8 bases and J lost 4, with 12 bases in between. CDR1 and CDR2 from the germline V gene are SQVTM and ANQGSEA.

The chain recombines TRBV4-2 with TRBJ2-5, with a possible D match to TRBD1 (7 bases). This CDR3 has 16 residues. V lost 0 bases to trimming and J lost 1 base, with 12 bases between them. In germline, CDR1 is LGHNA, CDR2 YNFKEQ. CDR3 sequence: CASSQDTQGGQETQYF. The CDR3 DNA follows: TGTGCCAGCAGCCAAGACACCCAGGGGGGCCAAGAGACCCAGTACTTC.

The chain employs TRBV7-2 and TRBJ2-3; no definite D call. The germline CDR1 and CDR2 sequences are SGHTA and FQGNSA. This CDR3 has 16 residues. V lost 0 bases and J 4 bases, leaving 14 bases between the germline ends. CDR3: CASSLASGVGADTQYF. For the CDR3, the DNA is TGTGCCAGCAGCTTAGCATCTGGGGTGGGTGCAGATACGCAGTATTTT.

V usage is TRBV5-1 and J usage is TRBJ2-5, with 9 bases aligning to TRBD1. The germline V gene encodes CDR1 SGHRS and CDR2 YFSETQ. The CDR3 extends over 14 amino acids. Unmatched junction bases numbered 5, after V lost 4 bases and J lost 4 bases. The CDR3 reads CASSEDRGGETQYF. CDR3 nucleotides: TGCGCCAGCAGCGAGGACAGGGGTGGAGAGACCCAGTACTTC. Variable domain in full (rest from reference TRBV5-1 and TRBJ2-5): KAGVTQTPRYLIKTRGQQVTLSCSPISGHRSVSWYQQTPGQGLQFLFEYFSETQRNKGNFPGRFSGRQFSNSRSEMNVSTLELGDSALYLCASSEDRGGETQYFGPGTRLLVL.

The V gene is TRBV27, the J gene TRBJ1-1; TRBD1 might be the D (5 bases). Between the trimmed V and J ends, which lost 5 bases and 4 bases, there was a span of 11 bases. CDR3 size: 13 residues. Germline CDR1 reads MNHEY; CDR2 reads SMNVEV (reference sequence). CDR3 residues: CASSLKGRTEAFF. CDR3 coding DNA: TGTGCCAGCAGTCTCAAGGGACGCACTGAAGCTTTCTTT.

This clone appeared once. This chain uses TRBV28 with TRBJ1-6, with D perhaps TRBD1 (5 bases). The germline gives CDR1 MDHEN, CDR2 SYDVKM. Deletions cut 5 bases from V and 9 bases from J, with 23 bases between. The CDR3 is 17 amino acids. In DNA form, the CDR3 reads TGTGCCAGCAGTCCACCCCCCTCCGGGACTCGGGGTTCACCCCTCCACTTT. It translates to CASSPPPSGTRGSPLHF. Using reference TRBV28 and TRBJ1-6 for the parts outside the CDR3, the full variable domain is DVKVTQSSRYLVKRTGEKVFLECVQDMDHENMFWYRQDPGLGLRLIYFSYDVKMKEKGDIPEGYSVSREKKERFSLILESASTNQTSMYLCASSPPPSGTRGSPLHFGNGTRLTVT.

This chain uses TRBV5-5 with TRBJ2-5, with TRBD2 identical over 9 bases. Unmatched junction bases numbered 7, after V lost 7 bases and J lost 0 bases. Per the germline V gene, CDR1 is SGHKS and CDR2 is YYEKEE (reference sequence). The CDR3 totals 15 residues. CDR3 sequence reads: CASFRTSAYQETQYF. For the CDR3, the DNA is TGTGCCAGCTTTCGGACTAGCGCGTACCAAGAGACCCAGTACTTC.

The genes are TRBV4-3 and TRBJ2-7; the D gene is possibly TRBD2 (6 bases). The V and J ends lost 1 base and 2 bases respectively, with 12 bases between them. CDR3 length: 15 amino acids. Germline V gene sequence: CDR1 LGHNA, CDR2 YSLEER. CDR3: CASSQAVWGAYEQYF. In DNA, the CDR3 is TGCGCCAGCAGCCAAGCAGTTTGGGGGGCCTACGAGCAGTACTTC.

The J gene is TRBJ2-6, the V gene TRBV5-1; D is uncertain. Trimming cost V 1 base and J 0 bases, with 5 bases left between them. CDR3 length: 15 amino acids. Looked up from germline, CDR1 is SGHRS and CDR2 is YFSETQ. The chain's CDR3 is CASSLPRSGANVLTF. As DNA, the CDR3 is TGCGCCAGCAGCTTGCCACGCTCTGGGGCCAACGTCCTGACTTTC.

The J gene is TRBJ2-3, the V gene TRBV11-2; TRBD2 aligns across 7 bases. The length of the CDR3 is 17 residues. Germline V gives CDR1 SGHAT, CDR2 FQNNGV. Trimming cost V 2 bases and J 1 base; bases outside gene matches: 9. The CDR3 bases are TGTGCCAGCAGCTTATCCTCGGGCGGGGGAGGCACAGATACGCAGTATTTT. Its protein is CASSLSSGGGGTDTQYF.

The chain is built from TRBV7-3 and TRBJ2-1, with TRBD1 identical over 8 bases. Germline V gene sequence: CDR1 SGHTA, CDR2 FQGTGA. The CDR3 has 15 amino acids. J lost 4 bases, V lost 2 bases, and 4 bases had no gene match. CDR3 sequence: CASSLLGQGYNEQFF. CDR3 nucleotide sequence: TGTGCCAGCAGCTTATTAGGACAGGGATACAATGAGCAGTTCTTC.

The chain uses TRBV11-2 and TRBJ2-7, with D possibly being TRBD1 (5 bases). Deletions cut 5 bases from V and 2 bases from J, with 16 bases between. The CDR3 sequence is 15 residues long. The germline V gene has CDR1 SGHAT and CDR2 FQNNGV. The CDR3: CASSLVEGATYEQYF. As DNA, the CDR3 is TGTGCCAGCAGCCTCGTGGAAGGGGCAACCTACGAGCAGTACTTC.

This CDR3 is CASSAASGNQETQYF. In DNA form, the CDR3 reads TGTGCCAGCAGTGCGGCTAGCGGGAACCAAGAGACCCAGTACTTC. The rearrangement links TRBV2 to TRBJ2-5; 9 bases are shared with TRBD2. With 4 bases clipped from V and 0 bases from J, the junction kept 3 bases outside the gene matches. CDR1 and CDR2 from the germline V gene are SNHLY and FYNNEI. This CDR3 has 15 amino acids.

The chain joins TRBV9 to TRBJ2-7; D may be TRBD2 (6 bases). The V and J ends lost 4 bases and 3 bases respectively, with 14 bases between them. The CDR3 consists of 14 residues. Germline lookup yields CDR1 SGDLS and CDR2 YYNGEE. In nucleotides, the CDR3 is TGTGCCAGCAGCTGCGACCGGGGGTTCTACGAGCAGTACTTC. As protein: CASSCDRGFYEQYF.

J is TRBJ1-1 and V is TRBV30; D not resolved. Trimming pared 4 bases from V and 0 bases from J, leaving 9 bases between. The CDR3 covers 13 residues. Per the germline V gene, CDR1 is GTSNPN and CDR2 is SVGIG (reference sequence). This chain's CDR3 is CAWMAHMNTEAFF. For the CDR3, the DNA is TGTGCCTGGATGGCTCATATGAACACTGAAGCTTTCTTT.

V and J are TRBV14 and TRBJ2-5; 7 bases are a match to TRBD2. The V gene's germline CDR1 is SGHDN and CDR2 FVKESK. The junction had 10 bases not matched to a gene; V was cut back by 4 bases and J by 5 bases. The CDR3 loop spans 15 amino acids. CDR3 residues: CASSRVRGGGETQYF. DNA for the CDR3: TGTGCCAGCAGCCGGGTGCGCGGGGGAGGGGAGACCCAGTACTTC. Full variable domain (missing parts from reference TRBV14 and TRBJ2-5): EAGVTQFPSHSVIEKGQTVTLRCDPISGHDNLYWYRRVMGKEIKFLLHFVKESKQDESGMPNNRFLAERTGGTYSTLKVQPAELEDSGVYFCASSRVRGGGETQYFGPGTRLLVL.

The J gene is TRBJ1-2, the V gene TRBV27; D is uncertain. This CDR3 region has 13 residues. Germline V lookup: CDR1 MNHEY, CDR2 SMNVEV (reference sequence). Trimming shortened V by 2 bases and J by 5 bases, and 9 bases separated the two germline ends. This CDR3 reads CASSLTSRYGYTF. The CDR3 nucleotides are TGTGCCAGCAGTTTAACCAGCCGGTATGGCTACACCTTC.

The CDR3 loop is CASSLADGLLSSGNTIYF. The DNA of the CDR3 is TGCGCCAGCAGCTTGGCCGACGGACTCCTCAGCTCTGGAAACACCATATATTTT. V is TRBV5-1 and J is TRBJ1-3, with D unclear. Germline CDR1 and CDR2: SGHRS and YFSETQ. The CDR3 runs to 18 residues. V shed 0 bases and J shed 0 bases, with 16 bases lying between them.

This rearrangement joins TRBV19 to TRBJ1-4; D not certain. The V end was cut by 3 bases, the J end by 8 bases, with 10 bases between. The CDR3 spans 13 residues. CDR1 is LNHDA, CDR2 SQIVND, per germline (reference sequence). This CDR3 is CASSIGKSEKLFF. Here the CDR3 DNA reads TGTGCCAGTAGTATTGGGAAATCCGAAAAACTGTTTTTT.

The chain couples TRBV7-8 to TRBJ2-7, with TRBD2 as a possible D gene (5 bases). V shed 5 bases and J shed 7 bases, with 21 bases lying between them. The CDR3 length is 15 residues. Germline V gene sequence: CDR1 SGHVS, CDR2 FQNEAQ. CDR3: CASSPQGISTGEQYF. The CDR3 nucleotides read TGTGCCAGCAGCCCGCAAGGGATTTCGACGGGGGAGCAGTACTTC.